This T cell receptor beta chain was observed in a study of TIL therapy for anti-PD-1-resistant metastatic lung cancer. Across the study: A handful of tumors were EGFR-mutant and two were ALK-rearranged. Tumors carried a median around 1.4 non-synonymous mutations per megabase.

Time point defined: pre-treatment sample, taken before nivolumab and TIL therapy. Between the trimmed V and J ends, which lost 4 bases and 1 base, there was a span of 12 bases. There are 15 residues in the CDR3. From germline, CDR1 is MDHEN and CDR2 SYDVKM. The libraries were made with immunoSEQ v3. Only in-frame clones appear in the TCRdb table, and some are missing; sequencing was by immunoSEQ multiplex PCR. The top ten hold 4.8% of the sample, which has 45,000 to 60,000 clones, 79% seen once. Here the sequenced sample was blood, taken at baseline. This chain joins TRBV28 and TRBJ2-3; D might be TRBD1 or TRBD2, each matching 6 bases. The clonotype comes from a woman aged 25-80 years with non-small cell lung cancer. The CDR3 DNA follows: TGTGCCAGCAGTTCCTACAGGGAGGGCACAGATACGCAGTATTTT. This encodes CASSSYREGTDTQYF.